The 21 T cell receptor beta chains below come from one sample, sequenced in a study of blood T cell repertoires in COVID-19. Profiled with immunoSEQ multiplex PCR; TCRdb holds only in-frame clones, not every one. The repertoire holds about 270,000 clones, with 70% to 90% as singletons. Sample: PBMCs or T cells enriched from blood (not recorded which). These receptors were collected from a man aged 18 to 30 who had recovered from COVID-19.

CDR3 residues: CASSAMQGNTGELFF. The CDR3 region has the DNA TGTGCCAGCAGCGCTATGCAGGGTAACACCGGGGAGCTGTTTTTT. The chain recombines TRBV11-2 with TRBJ2-2; D perhaps matches TRBD1 (5 bases). There are 15 residues in the CDR3. From germline, CDR1 is SGHAT and CDR2 FQNNGV. Trimming removed 5 bases from V and 2 bases from J, with 12 bases in between.

J is TRBJ1-1 and V is TRBV5-5; 7 positions match TRBD1. CDR3 length: 13 amino acids. With V trimmed by 0 bases and J by 7 bases, 3 bases remained unmatched. CDR1 and CDR2 from the germline V gene are SGHKS and YYEKEE (reference sequence). The CDR3 loop is CASSLGTGFEAFF. The CDR3 bases are TGTGCCAGCAGCTTGGGGACAGGTTTTGAAGCTTTCTTT. Supplemented by reference TRBV5-5 and TRBJ1-1, the full variable domain reads DAGVTQSPTHLIKTRGQQVTLRCSPISGHKSVSWYQQVLGQGPQFIFQYYEKEERGRGNFPDRFSARQFPNYSSELNVNALLLGDSALYLCASSLGTGFEAFFGQGTRLTVV.

The chain has TRBV6-1 and TRBJ2-7; tentatively, D is TRBD2 (6 bases). This CDR3 comprises 14 residues. Between the trimmed V and J ends, which lost 2 bases and 6 bases, there was a span of 14 bases. Germline CDR1 and CDR2: MNHNS and SASEGT. CDR3 sequence reads: CASSEFVVGGEQYF. DNA of the CDR3: TGTGCCAGCAGTGAATTTGTAGTCGGGGGCGAGCAGTACTTC.

This chain joins TRBV7-6 and TRBJ2-3, with TRBD1 as a possible D gene (5 bases). Per germline, CDR1 SGHVS and CDR2 FNYEAQ. CDR3 size: 14 residues. V dropped 5 bases and J dropped 7 bases, with 16 bases sitting between them. CDR3 DNA sequence: TGTGCCAGCAGCGAAGAAGGGGCGCGGTATACGCAGTATTTT. Its protein product is CASSEEGARYTQYF.

The chain couples TRBV18 to TRBJ2-1, with 10 bases that match TRBD1. This CDR3 is built from 14 residues. The V gene end was trimmed by 2 bases and the J gene end by 8 bases; junction bases not matched to a gene: 3. Germline CDR1 and CDR2: KGHSH and LQKENI. The CDR3 DNA sequence: TGTGCCAGCTCACCATGGGACAGGGGCGATGAGCAGTTCTTC. Translated: CASSPWDRGDEQFF.

The chain couples TRBV28 to TRBJ2-4; 12 bases line up with TRBD1. The ends lost 4 bases at V and 6 bases at J; junction bases unmatched: 7. Germline CDR1 reads MDHEN; CDR2 reads SYDVKM. The CDR3 is made up of 16 amino acids. The CDR3 is CASSSPGQGAGNIQYF. In DNA, the CDR3 is TGTGCCAGCAGTTCCCCGGGACAGGGGGCAGGAAACATTCAGTACTTC. Full variable domain (outside the CDR3, taken from reference TRBV28 and TRBJ2-4): DVKVTQSSRYLVKRTGEKVFLECVQDMDHENMFWYRQDPGLGLRLIYFSYDVKMKEKGDIPEGYSVSREKKERFSLILESASTNQTSMYLCASSSPGQGAGNIQYFGAGTRLSVL.

The chain uses TRBV7-6 and TRBJ2-1; TRBD2 aligns across 12 bases. In germline, CDR1 is SGHVS, CDR2 FNYEAQ. The CDR3 has 17 amino acids. V shed 2 bases, J shed 8 bases, and the junction held 10 bases outside the gene matches. CDR3 coding DNA: TGTGCCAGCAGCTTAAAGACTAGCGGGAGTCTTGGCTATGAGCAGTTCTTC. Protein product: CASSLKTSGSLGYEQFF. Drawing the rest from reference TRBV7-6 and TRBJ2-1, the complete variable domain is GAGVSQSPRYKVTKRGQDVALRCDPISGHVSLYWYRQALGQGPEFLTYFNYEAQQDKSGLPNDRFSAERPEGSISTLTIQRTEQRDSAMYRCASSLKTSGSLGYEQFFGPGTRLTVL.

This clone occurred a few times. The chain joins TRBV6-2 or TRBV6-3 to TRBJ2-5; 12 nucleotides line up with TRBD2. V gave up 6 bases and J gave up 4 bases; unmatched junction bases: 6. The germline CDR1 and CDR2 sequences are MNHEY and SVGEGT. CDR3 length: 15 amino acids. CDR3 coding DNA: TGTGCCAGCAGCACACCGACTAGCGGGAGAGAGACCCAGTACTTC. This sequence encodes CASSTPTSGRETQYF.

V is TRBV18 and J is TRBJ2-6, with D unresolved. V was pared by 0 bases and J by 2 bases, with 8 bases between. The CDR3 is 16 amino acids. In germline, CDR1 is KGHSH, CDR2 LQKENI. DNA of the CDR3: TGTGCCAGCTCACCACCGAGAGCAACTGGGGCCAACGTCCTGACTTTC. This codes for CASSPPRATGANVLTF.

The rearrangement links TRBV2 to TRBJ1-2; D call uncertain. V was cut by 3 bases and J by 3 bases, with 5 bases left in between. This CDR3 region has 12 residues. Germline assignment: CDR1 SNHLY and CDR2 FYNNEI. CDR3 protein: CASSDVYYGYTF. CDR3 DNA: TGTGCCAGCAGTGACGTGTACTATGGCTACACCTTC.

The rearrangement uses TRBV9 and TRBJ2-7; TRBD2 might be the D (6 bases). This CDR3 is built from 15 residues. Germline V gene data show CDR1 as SGDLS and CDR2 as YYNGEE. The germline V and J ends were trimmed by 3 bases and 0 bases, with 13 bases remaining between them. This CDR3 is CASSAPGVPSYEQYF. The CDR3 bases are TGTGCCAGCAGCGCCCCGGGAGTACCCTCCTACGAGCAGTACTTC. The variable domain in full, with the rest retrieved from reference TRBV9 and TRBJ2-7, is DSGVTQTPKHLITATGQRVTLRCSPRSGDLSVYWYQQSLDQGLQFLIQYYNGEERAKGNILERFSAQQFPDLHSELNLSSLELGDSALYFCASSAPGVPSYEQYFGPGTRLTVT.

This clone appeared a single time. The gene calls are TRBV9 and TRBJ2-1, with a tentative D call TRBD2 (7 bases). Germline CDR1 SGDLS, CDR2 YYNGEE. Trimming removed 2 bases from V and 5 bases from J, with 11 bases in between. The CDR3 length is 14 residues. This CDR3 reads CASSVGGPNNEQFF. DNA of the CDR3: TGTGCCAGCAGCGTCGGGGGGCCCAACAATGAGCAGTTCTTC.

The J gene is TRBJ1-2, the V gene TRBV7-9; D is uncertain. CDR1 is SEHNR, CDR2 FQNEAQ, per germline (reference sequence). V lost 1 base and J lost 1, with 10 bases in between. The CDR3 sequence is 15 residues long. The CDR3 nucleotides are TGTGCCAGCAGCTTAGATCTTCGGTTTAACTATGGCTACACCTTC. Translation: CASSLDLRFNYGYTF.

CDR3 DNA: TGTGCCAGCTCAACGGAGACAGCATCCTACGAGCAGTACTTC. It yields the protein CASSTETASYEQYF. The chain recombines TRBV18 with TRBJ2-7; maybe TRBD1 (5 bases). The V gene's germline CDR1 is KGHSH and CDR2 LQKENI. The CDR3 contains 14 residues. V was trimmed by 5 bases and J by 1 base, leaving 12 bases between them.

The DNA of the CDR3 is TGTGCCAGCAGCCGCGGGGGGAATTCACCCCTCCACTTT. As protein: CASSRGGNSPLHF. This chain connects TRBV7-3 to TRBJ1-6; possibly TRBD1 for D (5 bases). The CDR3 has 13 amino acids. Germline values: CDR1 SGHTA, CDR2 FQGTGA. Trimming cost V 5 bases and J 7 bases, with 9 bases left between them.

The chain has TRBV7-9 and TRBJ2-1, with D possibly matching TRBD1 (6 bases). Germline CDR1 is SEHNR and CDR2 is FQNEAQ (reference sequence). The CDR3 extends over 18 amino acids. The V gene lost 5 bases and the J gene lost 3 bases, with 23 bases spanning the gap. Written as DNA, the CDR3 is TGTGCCAGCAGCCCGATCCTCAACAGGGACCTTTACTACAATGAGCAGTTCTTC. This encodes CASSPILNRDLYYNEQFF.

This chain links TRBV9 with TRBJ2-1; D gene ambiguous. The CDR3 has 14 residues. Germline assignment: CDR1 SGDLS and CDR2 YYNGEE. Trimming took 0 bases from V and 7 from J, leaving 11 bases between them. The CDR3 nucleotides are TGTGCCAGCAGCGTAGGGTCCAGAATTAATGAGCAGTTCTTC. Its protein is CASSVGSRINEQFF. The full variable domain, in which reference TRBV9 and TRBJ2-1 provide the parts outside the CDR3, is DSGVTQTPKHLITATGQRVTLRCSPRSGDLSVYWYQQSLDQGLQFLIQYYNGEERAKGNILERFSAQQFPDLHSELNLSSLELGDSALYFCASSVGSRINEQFFGPGTRLTVL.

This chain connects TRBV5-1 to TRBJ2-2; TRBD1 agrees at 9 bases. CDR1 SGHRS and CDR2 YFSETQ come from the germline V gene. This CDR3 has 15 residues. V lost 2 bases to trimming and J lost 7 bases; unmatched junction nucleotides: 6. CDR3 in DNA: TGCGCCAGCAGCTTACCGGGACAGGGTGTCGGGGAGCTGTTTTTT. The encoded protein is CASSLPGQGVGELFF.

The chain recombines TRBV19 with TRBJ1-2; tentative D call: TRBD1 (6 bases). V lost 1 base to trimming and J lost 7 bases, with 13 bases between them. Germline V lookup: CDR1 LNHDA, CDR2 SQIVND (reference sequence). The CDR3 runs 14 residues. The DNA for the CDR3 is TGTGCCAGTAGTATAGGGCAGGGGATCGGTGGCTACACCTTC. Protein sequence: CASSIGQGIGGYTF.

CDR3 DNA: TGCGCCAGCAGTGGGGACAGTGGAAGCTCCTACAATGAGCAGTTCTTC. This codes for CASSGDSGSSYNEQFF. This chain joins TRBV10-1 and TRBJ2-1; 7 bases map to TRBD1. Germline V gene data show CDR1 as WNHNN and CDR2 as SYGVQD (reference sequence). The CDR3 covers 16 residues. Losses at the gene ends were 4 bases for V and 0 bases for J; bases not matched to a gene: 6.

The chain recombines TRBV27 with TRBJ1-1, with D possibly being TRBD1 (6 bases). The germline V and J ends were trimmed by 5 bases and 3 bases, with 10 bases remaining between them. Germline V CDR1 and CDR2: MNHEY, SMNVEV (reference sequence). The CDR3 loop spans 13 amino acids. The CDR3 reads CASSHTGYTEAFF. The CDR3 DNA reads as TGTGCCAGCAGTCACACAGGGTACACTGAAGCTTTCTTT.